The sequence of this T cell receptor (beta chain) was determined in a study of cytomegalovirus exposure and HLA in healthy donors. Study context: The 120 validation repertoires matched the 650 to 850 first-cohort repertoires in platform, a later analysis reported.

The donors were members of the validation cohort comprising about 130 subjects, separate from the roughly 700-subject first cohort. Unmatched junction bases numbered 7, after V lost 5 bases and J lost 4 bases. CDR1 is MNHNY and CDR2 is SVGAGI in the germline V gene (reference sequence). This CDR3 spans 15 amino acids. Comments on this clone: What it binds is unknown.

Study outcomes and limitations: In vitro data verified three CMV-associated chains as specific for CMV antigens. TCR beta chains numbering some 150 were designated cytomegalovirus-associated.

Measured with immunoSEQ multiplex PCR; TCRdb has only the in-frame clones, and not every one. The sample carries roughly 310,000 clones, around 90% recorded once. Sequencing used PBMCs. This sequence originates from a man aged 30 to 39 in good health and CMV-seronegative. V is TRBV6-6 and J is TRBJ1-4; 7 bases are a match to TRBD1. The CDR3 DNA is TGTGCCAGCAGTATTACAGGGGCCCTTAATGAAAAACTGTTTTTT. It codes for CASSITGALNEKLFF.